This T cell receptor (beta chain) was documented in a study of blood T cell repertoires in COVID-19. Across the study: The samples span acute and convalescent COVID-19 from the United States, Italy and Spain.

Generated by immunoSEQ multiplex PCR, the TCRdb table keeps only in-frame clones and is missing some. The sample contains 500,000 to 600,000 clones, about 89% of which appear only once. With 2 bases clipped from V and 5 bases from J, the junction kept 13 bases outside the gene matches. This CDR3 contains 18 residues. The germline V gene has CDR1 MDHEN and CDR2 SYDVKM. This clone came up a few times. Sample: peripheral blood. This receptor was obtained from a woman in her forties or fifties with COVID-19, enrolled during active disease. The chain employs TRBV28 and TRBJ2-2; the match to TRBD1 covers 8 bases. This CDR3 reads CASSLVTGEALWTGELFF. The CDR3 nucleotides read TGTGCCAGCAGTTTAGTGACAGGGGAGGCCCTCTGGACCGGGGAGCTGTTTTTT.